The entry below describes one T cell receptor (beta chain). V was pared by 5 bases and J by 6 bases, with 3 bases of the junction left unmatched. Germline CDR1 and CDR2: SQVTM and ANQGSEA. The CDR3 sequence is 12 residues long. Produced via immunoSEQ multiplex PCR; TCRdb's table is partial and in-frame only. The sample has 79,000 or so clones, approximately 90% seen once; the top ten hold 0.21%. These data are taken from a study of T cell changes during pregnancy in multiple sclerosis. V and J are TRBV29-1 and TRBJ2-3; TRBD2 aligns across 9 bases. This TCR derives from a female donor with multiple sclerosis, enrolled in a pregnancy study. This specimen was CD4+ T cells from peripheral blood mononuclear cells, taken before pregnancy. The DNA of the CDR3 is TGCAGCGTTCGGCTAGCGGGGGATACGCAGTATTTT. It yields the protein CSVRLAGDTQYF.